In its sample, the clone carrying this T cell receptor (beta chain) was seen many times. As yet, its antigen is unknown. In germline, CDR1 is MDHEN, CDR2 SYDVKM. The length of the CDR3 is 13 residues. V was trimmed by 10 bases and J by 0 bases, leaving 13 bases between them. TCR beta libraries were built with iRepertoire HTBI primers and Arm-PCR of CDR3 regions. Each CDR3 protein is one row after TCRdb ran MiXCR on the multiplex PCR reads. Seen here are hundreds of thousands of distinct CDR3 sequences, around 21% observed once, and the top ten hold 7% to 10%. Time point defined: persistent/refractory GD, antithyroid drugs over 5 years with positive TRAb. RNA from PBMCs was the source of the TCR library. This specimen belongs to a study of regulatory T cells in long-lasting Graves disease. On the study more broadly: Those with persistent Graves' disease had received antithyroid drugs for over 5 years with positive TSH receptor antibodies.

Study conclusions and caveats: Persistent Graves' patients showed less TCR diversity than newly diagnosed ones.

The chain couples TRBV28 to TRBJ2-7; D unresolved. The TCR sequence derives from a female donor with Graves disease. The source material was peripheral blood mononuclear cells (PBMCs), sampled when the disease was refractory, from a patient treated with antithyroid drugs. The CDR3 loop reads CAIQSPHSYEQYF. The CDR3, as DNA: TGTGCCATCCAGAGCCCTCACTCCTACGAGCAGTACTTC.